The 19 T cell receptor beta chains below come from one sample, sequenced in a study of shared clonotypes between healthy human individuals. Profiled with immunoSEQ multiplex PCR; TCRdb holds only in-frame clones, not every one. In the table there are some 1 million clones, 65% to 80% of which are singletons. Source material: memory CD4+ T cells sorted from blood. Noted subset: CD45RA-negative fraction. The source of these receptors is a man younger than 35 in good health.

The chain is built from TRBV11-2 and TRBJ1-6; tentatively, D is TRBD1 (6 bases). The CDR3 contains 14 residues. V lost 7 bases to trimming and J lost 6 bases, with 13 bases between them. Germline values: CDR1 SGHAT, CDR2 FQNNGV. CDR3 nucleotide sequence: TGTGCCAGCAATGGGGCAGGGGTTAATTCACCCCTCCACTTT. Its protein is CASNGAGVNSPLHF.

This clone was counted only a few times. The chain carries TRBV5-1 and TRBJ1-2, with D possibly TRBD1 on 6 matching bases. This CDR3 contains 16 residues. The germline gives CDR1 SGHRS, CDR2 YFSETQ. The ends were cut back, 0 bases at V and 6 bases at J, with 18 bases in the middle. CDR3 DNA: TGCGCCAGCAGCTTGGCTTTAACACAGGGTACGGATGGCTACACCTTC. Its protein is CASSLALTQGTDGYTF.

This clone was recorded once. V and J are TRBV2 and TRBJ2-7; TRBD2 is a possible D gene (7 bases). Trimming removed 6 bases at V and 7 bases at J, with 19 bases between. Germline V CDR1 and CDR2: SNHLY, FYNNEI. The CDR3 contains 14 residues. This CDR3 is CASRRGASGGEQYF. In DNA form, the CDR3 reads TGTGCCAGCAGGAGGGGGGCTAGCGGAGGTGAGCAGTACTTC.

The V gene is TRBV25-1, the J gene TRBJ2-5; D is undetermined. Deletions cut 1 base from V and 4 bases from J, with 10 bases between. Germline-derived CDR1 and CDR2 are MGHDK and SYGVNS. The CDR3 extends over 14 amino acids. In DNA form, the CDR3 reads TGTGCCAGCAGTGAATCCGACAAGTTAGAGACCCAGTACTTC. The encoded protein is CASSESDKLETQYF.

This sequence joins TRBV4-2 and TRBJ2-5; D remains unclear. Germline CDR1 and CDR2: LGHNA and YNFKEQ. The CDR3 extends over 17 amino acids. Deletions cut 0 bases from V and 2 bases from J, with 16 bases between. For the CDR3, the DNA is TGTGCCAGCAGCCAAGATTCTACGGGCGGCACTCAAGAGACCCAGTACTTC. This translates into CASSQDSTGGTQETQYF.

DNA for the CDR3: TGTGCCAGCAGCTCCCTGGCGGGGGCGGGCGAGCAGTACTTC. As protein: CASSSLAGAGEQYF. The gene calls are TRBV7-2 and TRBJ2-7, with a possible D match to TRBD2 (7 bases). The CDR3 loop spans 14 amino acids. Germline values: CDR1 SGHTA, CDR2 FQGNSA. The ends were cut back, 4 bases at V and 6 bases at J, with 16 bases in the middle.

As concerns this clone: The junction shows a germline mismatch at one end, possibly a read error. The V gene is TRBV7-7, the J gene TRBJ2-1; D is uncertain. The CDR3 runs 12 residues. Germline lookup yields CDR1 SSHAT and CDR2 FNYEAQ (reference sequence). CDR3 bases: TGTGCTAGCAGCCTACCTTTCGGCGAGCAGTTCTTC. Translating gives CASSLPFGEQFF.

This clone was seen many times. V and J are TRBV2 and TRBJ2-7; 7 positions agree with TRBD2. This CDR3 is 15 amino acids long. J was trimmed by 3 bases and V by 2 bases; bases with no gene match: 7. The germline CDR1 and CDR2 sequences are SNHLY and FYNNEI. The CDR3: CASSESLGGGYEQYF. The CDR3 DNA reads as TGTGCCAGCAGTGAATCGCTTGGGGGGGGCTACGAGCAGTACTTC.

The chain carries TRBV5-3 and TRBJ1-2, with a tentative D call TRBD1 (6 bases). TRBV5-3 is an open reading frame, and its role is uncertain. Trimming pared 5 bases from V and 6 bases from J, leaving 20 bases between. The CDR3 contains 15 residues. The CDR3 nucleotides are TGTGCCAGAAGTACCGGGACACGCGAATTTAATGGCTACACCTTC. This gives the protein CARSTGTREFNGYTF.

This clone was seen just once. The CDR3 DNA reads TGTGCCAGCAGTGAATCTGGGACAGGGGCGGACTATGGCTACACCTTC. It specifies CASSESGTGADYGYTF. This chain uses TRBV6-1 with TRBJ1-2, with TRBD1 matching over 10 bases. The germline CDR1 and CDR2 sequences are MNHNS and SASEGT. The length of the CDR3 is 16 residues. With 2 bases clipped from V and 3 bases from J, the junction kept 6 bases outside the gene matches.

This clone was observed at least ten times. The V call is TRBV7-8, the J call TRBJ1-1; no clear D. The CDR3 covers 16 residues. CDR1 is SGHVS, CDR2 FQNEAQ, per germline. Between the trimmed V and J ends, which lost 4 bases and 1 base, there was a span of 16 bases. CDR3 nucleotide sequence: TGTGCCAGCAGCTCCTACCGGTTCTCCTCGAACACTGAAGCTTTCTTT. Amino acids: CASSSYRFSSNTEAFF.

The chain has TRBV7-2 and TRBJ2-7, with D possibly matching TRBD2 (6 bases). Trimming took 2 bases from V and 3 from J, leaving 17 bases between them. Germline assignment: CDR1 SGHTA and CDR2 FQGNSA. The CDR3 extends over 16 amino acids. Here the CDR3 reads CASSLLGGNPLYEQYF. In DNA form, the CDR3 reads TGTGCCAGCAGCTTATTAGGAGGGAATCCTCTCTACGAGCAGTACTTC. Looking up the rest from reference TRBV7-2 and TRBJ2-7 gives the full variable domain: GAGVSQSPSNKVTEKGKDVELRCDPISGHTALYWYRQSLGQGLEFLIYFQGNSAPDKSGLPSDRFSAERTGGSVSTLTIQRTQQEDSAVYLCASSLLGGNPLYEQYFGPGTRLTVT.

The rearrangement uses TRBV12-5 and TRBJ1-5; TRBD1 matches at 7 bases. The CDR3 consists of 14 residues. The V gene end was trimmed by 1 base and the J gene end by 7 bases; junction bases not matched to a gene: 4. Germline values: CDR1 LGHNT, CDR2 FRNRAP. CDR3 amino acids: CASGLGAGGQPQHF. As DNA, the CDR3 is TGTGCTAGTGGTTTGGGGGCAGGGGGACAGCCCCAGCATTTT. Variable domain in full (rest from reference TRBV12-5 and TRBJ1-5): DARVTQTPRHKVTEMGQEVTMRCQPILGHNTVFWYRQTMMQGLELLAYFRNRAPLDDSGMPKDRFSAEMPDATLATLKIQPSEPRDSAVYFCASGLGAGGQPQHFGDGTRLSIL.

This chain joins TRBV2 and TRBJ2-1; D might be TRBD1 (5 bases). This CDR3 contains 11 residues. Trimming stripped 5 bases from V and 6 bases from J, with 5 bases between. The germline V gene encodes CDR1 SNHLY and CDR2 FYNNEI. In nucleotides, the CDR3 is TGTGCCAGCAGTACAGGCAATGAGCAGTTCTTC. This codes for CASSTGNEQFF.

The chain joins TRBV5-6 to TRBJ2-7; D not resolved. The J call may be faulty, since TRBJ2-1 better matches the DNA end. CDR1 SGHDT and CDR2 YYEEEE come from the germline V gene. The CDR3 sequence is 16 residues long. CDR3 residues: CASSRPSQKINYEQFF. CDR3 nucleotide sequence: TGTGCCAGCAGCCGCCCTTCGCAGAAAATAAACTACGAGCAGTTCTTC.

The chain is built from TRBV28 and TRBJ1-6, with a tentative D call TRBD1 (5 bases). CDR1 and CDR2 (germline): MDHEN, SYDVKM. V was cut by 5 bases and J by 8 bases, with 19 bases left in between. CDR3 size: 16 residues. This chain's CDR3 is CASSPDVGRQYSPLHF. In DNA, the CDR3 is TGTGCCAGCAGTCCTGATGTGGGGCGACAGTATTCACCCCTCCACTTT.

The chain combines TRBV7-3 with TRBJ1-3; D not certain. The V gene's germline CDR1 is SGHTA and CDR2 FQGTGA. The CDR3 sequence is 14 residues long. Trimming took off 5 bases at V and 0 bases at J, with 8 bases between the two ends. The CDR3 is CASSPGSSGNTIYF. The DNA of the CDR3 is TGTGCCAGCAGCCCTGGAAGCTCTGGAAACACCATATATTTT.

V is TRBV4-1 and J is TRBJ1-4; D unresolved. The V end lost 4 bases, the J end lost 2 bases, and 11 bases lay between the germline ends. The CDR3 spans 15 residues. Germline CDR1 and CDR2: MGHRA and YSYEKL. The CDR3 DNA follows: TGCGCCAGCAGCCCCCAGGCGTTTACTAATGAAAAACTGTTTTTT. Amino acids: CASSPQAFTNEKLFF.

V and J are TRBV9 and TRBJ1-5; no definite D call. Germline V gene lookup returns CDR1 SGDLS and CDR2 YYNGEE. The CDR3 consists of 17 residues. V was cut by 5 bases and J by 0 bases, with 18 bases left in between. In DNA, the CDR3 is TGTGCCAGCAGAGAATCAGTCGTTGTGTATAGCAATCAGCCCCAGCATTTT. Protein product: CASRESVVVYSNQPQHF.